What follows are 10 T cell receptor beta chains derived from one specimen sequenced in a study of blood T cell repertoires in COVID-19. Sequencing used immunoSEQ multiplex PCR; TCRdb keeps in-frame clones, though not all of them. In the table there are 45,000 to 60,000 clones, approximately 89% of which are singletons. What was sequenced was peripheral blood. Receptors originate from a man aged 60-69 years with active or convalescent COVID-19.

This clone has a handful of counts. The chain's CDR3 is CASSRTGGDEAFF. Written as DNA, the CDR3 is TGTGCCAGCAGTCGGACAGGGGGTGATGAAGCTTTCTTT. This sequence joins TRBV28 and TRBJ1-1, with 10 bases that match TRBD1. V lost 5 bases to trimming and J lost 7 bases; unmatched junction nucleotides: 4. The CDR3 spans 13 residues. CDR1 is MDHEN, CDR2 SYDVKM, per germline.

The chain links TRBV7-3 to TRBJ2-2; the D gene is possibly TRBD1 (5 bases). The length of the CDR3 is 14 residues. With 5 bases removed from V and 1 base from J, the gap between germline ends came to 8 bases. Germline V gene data show CDR1 as SGHTA and CDR2 as FQGTGA. CDR3 nucleotides: TGTGCCAGCAGCCCGACAGTGAACACCGGGGAGCTGTTTTTT. Encoded protein: CASSPTVNTGELFF.

Comment on this clone: The junction differs from germline at one of its ends, possibly a read error. This chain links TRBV2 with TRBJ2-1; 9 bases fit TRBD2. Germline CDR1 SNHLY, CDR2 FYNNEI. The CDR3 length is 15 residues. The CDR3 DNA sequence: TGTGCCAGCAGCGAAGTAGCGGGGGCCTACAATGAGCAGTTCTTC. Translated, it gives CASSEVAGAYNEQFF.

The chain joins TRBV3-1 (or the pseudogene TRBV3-2) to TRBJ1-2; D is uncertain. In germline, CDR1 is LGHDT, CDR2 YNNKEL (reference sequence). The germline V and J ends were trimmed by 3 bases and 4 bases, with 6 bases remaining between them. This CDR3 is 12 amino acids long. The CDR3 bases are TGTGCCAGCAGCCAGTCGGTCTATGGCTACACCTTC. This encodes CASSQSVYGYTF.

CDR3 coding DNA: TGTGCCAGCTCACCCGGGACAGGAGTCTTATCAGCCCTCCACTTT. This sequence encodes CASSPGTGVLSALHF. This chain links TRBV18 with TRBJ1-6, with TRBD1 matching 8 bases. The CDR3 extends over 15 amino acids. Germline values: CDR1 KGHSH, CDR2 LQKENI. V trimming: 3 bases; J trimming: 14 bases; junction bases outside the gene matches: 12. The full variable domain, with the rest looked up from reference TRBV18 and TRBJ1-6, is NAGVMQNPRHLVRRRGQEARLRCSPMKGHSHVYWYRQLPEEGLKFMVYLQKENIIDESGMPKERFSAEFPKEGPSILRIQQVVRGDSAAYFCASSPGTGVLSALHFGNGTRLTVT.

This clone was counted only a few times. This chain links TRBV3-1 (or the pseudogene TRBV3-2) with TRBJ1-1; D possibly corresponds to TRBD1 (6 bases). The germline V gene has CDR1 LGHDT and CDR2 YNNKEL (reference sequence). The CDR3 spans 15 residues. The V and J ends lost 1 base and 4 bases respectively, with 13 bases between them. The CDR3 region has the DNA TGTGCCAGCAGCCAAGTTGGGGGCGCTCGCACTGAAGCTTTCTTT. The encoded protein is CASSQVGGARTEAFF.

V and J are TRBV10-3 and TRBJ2-2, with 10 positions matching TRBD1. The ends lost 10 bases at V and 3 bases at J; junction bases unmatched: 14. CDR3 length: 17 residues. The germline V gene encodes CDR1 ENHRY and CDR2 SYGVKD. CDR3 nucleotide sequence: TGTGCCACCAATGCGAGGAGTGGACAGGGGGACACCGGGGAGCTGTTTTTT. Translating gives CATNARSGQGDTGELFF.

V usage is TRBV3-1 (or the pseudogene TRBV3-2) and J usage is TRBJ2-5; TRBD2 matches at 9 bases. Germline CDR1 reads LGHDT; CDR2 reads YNNKEL (reference sequence). Trimming took 1 base from V and 7 from J; bases not matched to a gene: 7. CDR3 length: 15 amino acids. The CDR3 sequence is CASSQGASGVGTQYF. The CDR3 DNA reads TGTGCCAGCAGCCAAGGGGCTAGCGGGGTTGGGACCCAGTACTTC.

The chain uses TRBV11-1 and TRBJ2-2; D may be TRBD1 (6 bases). Trimming shortened V by 6 bases and J by 5 bases, and 13 bases separated the two germline ends. This CDR3 comprises 14 residues. Per the germline V gene, CDR1 is SGHAT and CDR2 is FQDESV (reference sequence). Here the CDR3 reads CASSPTGFTGELFF. The CDR3 DNA follows: TGTGCCAGCAGTCCCACAGGGTTTACCGGGGAGCTGTTTTTT.

This rearrangement joins TRBV19 to TRBJ1-1; D is ambiguous. Between the trimmed V and J ends, which lost 3 bases and 0 bases, there was a span of 17 bases. CDR1 and CDR2 (germline): LNHDA, SQIVND (reference sequence). This CDR3 region has 17 residues. The CDR3 coding sequence is TGTGCCAGTAGTATTTTTAGCCACTCTACGATGAACACTGAAGCTTTCTTT. Encoded protein: CASSIFSHSTMNTEAFF.